The entry below gives a single TCR beta chain sequence along with its context. The antigen is unknown. The data derive from a study of beta chain features in type 1 diabetes. Study information: Cell yields, gender and age were similar in healthy donors and patients.

TCRB transcripts that were expressed got sequenced, as all of the isolated RNA had been reverse transcribed. The repertoire was sequenced with immunoSEQ multiplex PCR; TCRdb's copy has only in-frame clones and lacks some. The data show hundreds of thousands of clones, 9.5% to 12% seen once. General study results and limits: Type 1 diabetes patients showed a moderate but significant shortening of TCRB CDR3s in all four CD4+ subsets. Among patients, naive, central memory and Treg TCRB repertoires appeared more similar than among healthy donors.

Sequencing was carried out using naive CD4+ T cells from blood. The TCR originated in a woman under 30 in good health.

The CDR3 sequence is CASSQDSNFYEQYF. DNA of the CDR3: TGCGCCAGCAGCCAAGATAGTAATTTCTACGAGCAGTACTTC. This rearrangement joins TRBV4-3 to TRBJ2-7; D call uncertain. Trimming left V 0 bases short and J 3 bases short, with 9 bases between. This CDR3 spans 14 amino acids. Germline CDR1 and CDR2: LGHNA and YSLEER.